The source of this T cell receptor beta chain is a study of shared clonotypes between healthy human individuals. Sequencing was performed with immunoSEQ multiplex PCR; in TCRdb, only in-frame clones are kept and a portion is missing. Of some 2.1 million clones in the sample, about 95% were seen once. The TCR comes from a man aged 18 to 30 in good health. The specimen sequenced was naive CD4+ T cells sorted from blood. Subset reported: CD45RA+ positively selected.

The CDR3 region has the DNA TGTGCCAGCAGCGGACGACTAGCGGGAGGAACAGATACGCAGTATTTT. Its protein is CASSGRLAGGTDTQYF. The chain carries TRBV7-2 and TRBJ2-3; 13 positions match TRBD2. The CDR3 covers 16 residues. CDR1 SGHTA and CDR2 FQGNSA come from the germline V gene. Unmatched junction bases numbered 5, after V lost 5 bases and J lost 3 bases.